The text below deals with one TCR beta chain. The antigen is unknown. The data belong to a study of shared clonotypes between healthy human individuals. Across the study: Per-donor plates numbered three CD4 naive, three CD4 memory, two CD8 naive and one CD8 memory.

Adult donors, all healthy and HIV-negative, had no recent acute infections or vaccinations. Germline V lookup: CDR1 SGHRS, CDR2 YFSETQ. CDR3 size: 13 residues. V was cut by 4 bases and J by 2 bases, with 10 bases left in between. Whole-study results and caveats: A handful of donors had roughly 5.2% of their naive CD4 clonotypes in common.

Method: immunoSEQ multiplex PCR; TCRdb's copy keeps in-frame clones and lacks some. The table has around 1.6 million clones, 98% seen once. The V and J genes are TRBV5-1 and TRBJ2-7; no firm D call. This receptor was taken from a man aged 25 to 45 in good health. The sequenced sample was naive CD4+ T cells sorted from blood. The sample's subset: CD45RA+ positively selected. The CDR3 coding sequence is TGCGCCAGCAGCCTACAAGCCCCCTACGAGCAGTACTTC. Translated: CASSLQAPYEQYF.